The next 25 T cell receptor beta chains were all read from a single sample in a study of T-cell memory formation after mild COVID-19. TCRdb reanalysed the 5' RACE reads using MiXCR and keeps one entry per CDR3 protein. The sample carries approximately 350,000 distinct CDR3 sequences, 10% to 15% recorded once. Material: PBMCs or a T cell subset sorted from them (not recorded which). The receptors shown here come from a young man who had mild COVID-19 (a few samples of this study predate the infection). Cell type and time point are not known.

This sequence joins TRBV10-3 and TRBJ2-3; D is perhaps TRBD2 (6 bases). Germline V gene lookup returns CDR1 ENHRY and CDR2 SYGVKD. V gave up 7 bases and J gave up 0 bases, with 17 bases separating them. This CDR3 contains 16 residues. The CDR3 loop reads CAIKIGGSGSTDTQYF. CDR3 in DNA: TGTGCCATCAAAATCGGCGGTAGCGGTAGCACAGATACGCAGTATTTT.

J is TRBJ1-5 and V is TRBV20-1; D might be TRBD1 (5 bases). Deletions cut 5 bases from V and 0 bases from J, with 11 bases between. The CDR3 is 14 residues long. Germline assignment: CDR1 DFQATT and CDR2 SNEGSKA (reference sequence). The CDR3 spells CSALDSFSNQPQHF. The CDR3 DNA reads TGCAGTGCTTTAGACAGCTTTAGCAATCAGCCCCAGCATTTT.

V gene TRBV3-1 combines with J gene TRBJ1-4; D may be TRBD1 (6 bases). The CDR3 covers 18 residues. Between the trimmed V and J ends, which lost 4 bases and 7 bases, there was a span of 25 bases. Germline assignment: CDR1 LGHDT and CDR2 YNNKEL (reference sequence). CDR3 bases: TGTGCCAGCAGCCCCGCCCCGGGACACCCATCTGGGCCTGAAAAACTGTTTTTT. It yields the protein CASSPAPGHPSGPEKLFF.

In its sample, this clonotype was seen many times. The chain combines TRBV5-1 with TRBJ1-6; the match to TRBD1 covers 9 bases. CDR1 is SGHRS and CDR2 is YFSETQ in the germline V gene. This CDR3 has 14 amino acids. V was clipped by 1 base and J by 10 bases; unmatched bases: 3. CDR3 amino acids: CASSLLTGGSPLHF. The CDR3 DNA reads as TGCGCCAGCAGCTTGTTAACAGGGGGCTCACCCCTCCACTTT.

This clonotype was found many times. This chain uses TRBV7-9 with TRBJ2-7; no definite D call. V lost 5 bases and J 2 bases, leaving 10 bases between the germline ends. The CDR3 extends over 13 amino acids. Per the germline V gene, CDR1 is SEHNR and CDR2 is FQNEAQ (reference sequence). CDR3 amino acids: CASSPSGAYEQYF. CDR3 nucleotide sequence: TGTGCCAGCAGCCCATCTGGGGCCTACGAGCAGTACTTC.

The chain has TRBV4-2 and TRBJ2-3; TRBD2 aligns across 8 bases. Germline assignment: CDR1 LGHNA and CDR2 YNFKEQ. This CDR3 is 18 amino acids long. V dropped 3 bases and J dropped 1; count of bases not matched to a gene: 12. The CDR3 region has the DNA TGTGCCAGCAGCCAGGCAATCTCGGCGGGGGGACGCACAGATACGCAGTATTTT. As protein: CASSQAISAGGRTDTQYF.

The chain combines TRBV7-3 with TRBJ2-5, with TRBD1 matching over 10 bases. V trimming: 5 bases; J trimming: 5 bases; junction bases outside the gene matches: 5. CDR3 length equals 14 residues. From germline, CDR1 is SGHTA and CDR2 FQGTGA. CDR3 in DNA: TGTGCCAGCAGCCCGGACAGGGGGACTGAGACCCAGTACTTC. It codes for CASSPDRGTETQYF.

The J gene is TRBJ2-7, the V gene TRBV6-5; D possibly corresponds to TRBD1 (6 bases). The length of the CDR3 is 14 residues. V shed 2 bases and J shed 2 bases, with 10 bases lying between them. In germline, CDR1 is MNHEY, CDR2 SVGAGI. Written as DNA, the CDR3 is TGTGCCAGCAGTTACAAGGACAGCACCTACGAGCAGTACTTC. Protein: CASSYKDSTYEQYF.

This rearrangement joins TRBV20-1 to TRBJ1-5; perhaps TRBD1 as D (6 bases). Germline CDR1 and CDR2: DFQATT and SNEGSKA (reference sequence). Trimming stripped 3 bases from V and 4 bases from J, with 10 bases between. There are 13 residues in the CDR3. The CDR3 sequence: CSARGAVNQPQHF. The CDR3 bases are TGCAGTGCTAGGGGGGCAGTTAATCAGCCCCAGCATTTT.

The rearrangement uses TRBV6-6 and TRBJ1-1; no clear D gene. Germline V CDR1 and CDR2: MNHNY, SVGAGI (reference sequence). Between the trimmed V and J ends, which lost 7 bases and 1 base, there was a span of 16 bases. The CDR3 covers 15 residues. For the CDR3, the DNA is TGTGCCAGCACCCCGCGGTTGGAAGGGAACACTGAAGCTTTCTTT. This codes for CASTPRLEGNTEAFF.

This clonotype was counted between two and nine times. Written as DNA, the CDR3 is TGTGCCAGCAGCTTCGACAGGACCCAAGAGACCCAGTACTTC. Its protein is CASSFDRTQETQYF. This chain uses TRBV6-6 with TRBJ2-5, with a tentative D call TRBD1 (6 bases). The CDR3 covers 14 residues. Germline V gene lookup returns CDR1 MNHNY and CDR2 SVGAGI (reference sequence). The V end was cut by 6 bases, the J end by 1 base, with 12 bases between.

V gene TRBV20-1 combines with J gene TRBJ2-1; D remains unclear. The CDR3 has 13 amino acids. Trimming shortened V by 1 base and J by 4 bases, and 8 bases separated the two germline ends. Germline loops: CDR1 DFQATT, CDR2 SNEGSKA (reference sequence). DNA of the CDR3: TGCAGTGCTAGAGTGTGGCGGTACAATGAGCAGTTCTTC. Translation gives CSARVWRYNEQFF.

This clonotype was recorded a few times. In DNA, the CDR3 is TGCGCCAGCAGCCAAGCGACTTACACCGGGGAGCTGTTTTTT. Protein sequence: CASSQATYTGELFF. V is TRBV4-1 and J is TRBJ2-2; the D is unclear. The V end was cut by 1 base, the J end by 3 bases, with 6 bases between. This CDR3 comprises 14 residues. Germline V gives CDR1 MGHRA, CDR2 YSYEKL.

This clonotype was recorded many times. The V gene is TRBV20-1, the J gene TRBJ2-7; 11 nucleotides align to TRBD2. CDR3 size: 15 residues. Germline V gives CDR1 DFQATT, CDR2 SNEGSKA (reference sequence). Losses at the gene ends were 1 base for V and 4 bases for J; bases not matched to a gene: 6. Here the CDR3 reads CSARGGLAGGYEQYV. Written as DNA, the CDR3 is TGCAGTGCTAGAGGCGGGCTAGCGGGGGGTTACGAGCAGTACGTC.

The CDR3 is CASSSVVRVESGELFF. In DNA form, the CDR3 reads TGTGCCAGCAGCTCCGTGGTGCGGGTCGAGAGCGGGGAGCTGTTTTTT. The rearrangement links TRBV7-2 to TRBJ2-2, with D possibly TRBD2 on 5 matching bases. The CDR3 sequence is 16 residues long. V was clipped by 4 bases and J by 7 bases, with 19 bases between them. The germline V gene encodes CDR1 SGHTA and CDR2 FQGNSA.

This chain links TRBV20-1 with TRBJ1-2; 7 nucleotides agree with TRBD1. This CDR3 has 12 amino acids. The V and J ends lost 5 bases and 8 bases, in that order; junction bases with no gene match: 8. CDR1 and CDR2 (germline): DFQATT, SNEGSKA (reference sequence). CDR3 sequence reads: CSALDRVSGYTF. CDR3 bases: TGCAGTGCTCTCGACAGGGTTTCGGGCTACACCTTC.

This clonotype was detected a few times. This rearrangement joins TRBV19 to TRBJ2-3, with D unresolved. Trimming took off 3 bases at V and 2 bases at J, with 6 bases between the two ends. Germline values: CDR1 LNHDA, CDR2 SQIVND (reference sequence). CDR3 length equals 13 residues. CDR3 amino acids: CASSILITDTQYF. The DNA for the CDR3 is TGTGCCAGTAGTATTTTGATCACAGATACGCAGTATTTT.

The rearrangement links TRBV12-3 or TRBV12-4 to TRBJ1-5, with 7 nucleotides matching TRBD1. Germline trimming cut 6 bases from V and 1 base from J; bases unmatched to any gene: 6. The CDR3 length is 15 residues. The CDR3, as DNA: TGTGCCAGCAGGCTACAGGGGTCGAGCAATCAGCCCCAGCATTTT. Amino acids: CASRLQGSSNQPQHF.

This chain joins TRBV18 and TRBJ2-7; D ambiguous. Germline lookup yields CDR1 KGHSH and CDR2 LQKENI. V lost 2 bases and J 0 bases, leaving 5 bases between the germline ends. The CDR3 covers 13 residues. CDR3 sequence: CASSPASSYEQYV. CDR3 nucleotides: TGTGCCAGCTCACCAGCCAGCTCCTACGAGCAGTACGTC.

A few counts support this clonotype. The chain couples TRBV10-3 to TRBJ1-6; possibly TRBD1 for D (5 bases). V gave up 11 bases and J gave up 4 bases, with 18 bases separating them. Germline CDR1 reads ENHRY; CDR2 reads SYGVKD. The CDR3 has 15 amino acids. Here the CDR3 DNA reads TGTGCCTCGGGGGTGGGGCAGGCATATAATTCACCCCTCCACTTT. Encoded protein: CASGVGQAYNSPLHF.

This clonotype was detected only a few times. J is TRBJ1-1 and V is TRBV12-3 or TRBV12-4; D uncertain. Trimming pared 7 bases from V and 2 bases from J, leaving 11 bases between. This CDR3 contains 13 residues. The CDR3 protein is CASILGVNTEAFF. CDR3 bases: TGTGCCAGCATTCTCGGGGTAAACACTGAAGCTTTCTTT.

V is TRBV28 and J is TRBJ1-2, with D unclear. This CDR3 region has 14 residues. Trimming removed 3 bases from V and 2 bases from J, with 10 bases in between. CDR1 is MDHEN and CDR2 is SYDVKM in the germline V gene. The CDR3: CASSLWGWNYGYTF. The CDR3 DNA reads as TGTGCCAGCAGTTTGTGGGGATGGAACTATGGCTACACCTTC.

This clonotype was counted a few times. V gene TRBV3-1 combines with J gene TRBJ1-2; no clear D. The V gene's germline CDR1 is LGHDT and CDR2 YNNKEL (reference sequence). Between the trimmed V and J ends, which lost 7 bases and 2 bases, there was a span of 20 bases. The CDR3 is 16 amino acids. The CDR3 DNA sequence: TGTGCCAGCACCCGAAAACCGGGCGGGCTGAACTATGGCTACACCTTC. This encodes CASTRKPGGLNYGYTF.

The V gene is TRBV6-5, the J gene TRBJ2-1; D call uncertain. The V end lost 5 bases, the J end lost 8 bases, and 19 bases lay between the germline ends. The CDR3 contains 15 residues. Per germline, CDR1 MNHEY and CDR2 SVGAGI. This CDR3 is CASSPRGAFGDEQFF. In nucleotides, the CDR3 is TGTGCCAGCAGTCCCCGAGGTGCGTTTGGTGATGAGCAGTTCTTC.

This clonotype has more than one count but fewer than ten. In DNA, the CDR3 is TGTGCCAGCAGCATCCGGGACAGTACCTACGAGCAGTACTTC. It encodes CASSIRDSTYEQYF. The chain is built from TRBV7-2 and TRBJ2-7; 7 nucleotides line up with TRBD1. Unmatched junction bases numbered 6, after V lost 5 bases and J lost 2 bases. The CDR3 runs 14 residues. Germline lookup yields CDR1 SGHTA and CDR2 FQGNSA.